The clone carrying this TCR beta chain appeared once. Its antigen remains unidentified. Assays were performed on about 10^5 TCR templates per sample. Assay used: immunoSEQ multiplex PCR; TCRdb lists only in-frame clones, some missing. Of 100,000 or so clones detected, around 94% appear once; the ten largest clones hold over 0.55%. These data are taken from a study of siplizumab effects on memory and regulatory T cells. This CDR3 has 15 residues. Trimming removed 3 bases at V and 13 bases at J, with 25 bases between. Germline lookup yields CDR1 SGDLS and CDR2 YYNGEE. The study, taken as a whole, reports: A major contribution to the alloresponse seemed to be made by naive T cells, which seemed more diverse than memory cells. Siplizumab led to significantly less abundant alloreactive sequences that could be traced back to unstimulated CD4+ memory cells. Where siplizumab was present, mappable alloreactive CD4+ clones averaged approximately 66% Treg-derived, compared with 26.9% in controls.

This receptor was identified in a human donor in good health. The J gene is TRBJ1-2, the V gene TRBV9, with D tentatively TRBD1 (5 bases). Source material: Tregs sorted from blood. The CDR3 spells CASSDSPWGTALFTF. The CDR3 DNA is TGTGCCAGCAGCGATTCCCCGTGGGGGACCGCTCTCTTCACCTTC.